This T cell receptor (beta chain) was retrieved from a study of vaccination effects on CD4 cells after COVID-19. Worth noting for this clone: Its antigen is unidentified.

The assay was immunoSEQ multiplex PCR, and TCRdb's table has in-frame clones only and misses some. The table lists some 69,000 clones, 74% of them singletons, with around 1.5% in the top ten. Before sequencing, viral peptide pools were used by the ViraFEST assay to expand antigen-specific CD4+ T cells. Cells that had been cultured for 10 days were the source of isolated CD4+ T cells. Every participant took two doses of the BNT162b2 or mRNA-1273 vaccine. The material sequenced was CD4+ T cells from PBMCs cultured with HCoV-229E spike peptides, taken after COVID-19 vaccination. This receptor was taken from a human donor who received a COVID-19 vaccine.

CDR3 residues: CASSFLWPNQPQHF. CDR3 bases: TGTGCCAGCAGCTTTTTGTGGCCCAATCAGCCCCAGCATTTT. This rearrangement joins TRBV7-8 to TRBJ1-5; D unresolved. Between the trimmed V and J ends, which lost 3 bases and 3 bases, there was a span of 9 bases. Germline assignment: CDR1 SGHVS and CDR2 FQNEAQ. This CDR3 has 14 amino acids.